The present T cell receptor beta chain was sequenced within a study of blood T cell repertoires in COVID-19. About the study: COVID-19 samples from acute and convalescent phases originated in the United States, Italy and Spain. PBMCs, B-cell-depleted T cells, or T cells were the source of the cDNA or gDNA that made up the material.

Assignment of participants to cohorts was predicated upon participant-reported clinical history. Produced via immunoSEQ multiplex PCR; TCRdb's table is partial and in-frame only. This table holds 310,000 or so clones, about nine tenths found once. The sequenced sample was PBMCs or T cells enriched from blood (not recorded which). The sequence was obtained from a woman under 30 who had recovered from COVID-19.

The CDR3 loop reads CASSQVSGGHSEQFF. Here the CDR3 DNA reads TGTGCCAGCAGCCAAGTCTCAGGGGGCCATTCTGAGCAGTTCTTC. The chain links TRBV3-1 (or the pseudogene TRBV3-2) to TRBJ2-1; 8 positions agree with TRBD1. CDR3 length equals 15 residues. The V gene's germline CDR1 is LGHDT and CDR2 YNNKEL (reference sequence). Trimming removed 1 base from V and 9 bases from J; junction bases left unmatched: 8.